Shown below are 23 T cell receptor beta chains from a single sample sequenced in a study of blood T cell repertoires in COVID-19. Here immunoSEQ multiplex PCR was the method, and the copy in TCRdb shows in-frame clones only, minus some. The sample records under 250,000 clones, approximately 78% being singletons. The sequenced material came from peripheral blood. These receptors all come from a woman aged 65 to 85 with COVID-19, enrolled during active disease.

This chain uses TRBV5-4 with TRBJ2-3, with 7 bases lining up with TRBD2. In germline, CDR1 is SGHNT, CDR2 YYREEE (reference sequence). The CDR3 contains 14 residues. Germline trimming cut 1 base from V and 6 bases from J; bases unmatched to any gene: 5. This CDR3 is CASSLTGGGDTQYF. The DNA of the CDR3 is TGTGCCAGCAGCTTGACGGGAGGAGGGGATACGCAGTATTTT.

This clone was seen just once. CDR3 DNA sequence: TGTGCCAGTAACGACAGGGGAAGAAACACTGAAGCTTTCTTT. Translated, it gives CASNDRGRNTEAFF. The rearrangement joins TRBV19 to TRBJ1-1, with 8 positions matching TRBD1. The CDR3 length is 14 residues. The V gene end was trimmed by 7 bases and the J gene end by 2 bases; junction bases not matched to a gene: 6. Germline V gene sequence: CDR1 LNHDA, CDR2 SQIVND (reference sequence).

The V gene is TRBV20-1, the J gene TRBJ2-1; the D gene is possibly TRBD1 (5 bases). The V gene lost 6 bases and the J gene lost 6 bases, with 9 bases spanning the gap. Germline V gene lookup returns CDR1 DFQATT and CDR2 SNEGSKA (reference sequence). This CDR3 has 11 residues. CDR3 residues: CSAPGSNEQFF. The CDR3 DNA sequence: TGCAGTGCCCCAGGGTCCAATGAGCAGTTCTTC.

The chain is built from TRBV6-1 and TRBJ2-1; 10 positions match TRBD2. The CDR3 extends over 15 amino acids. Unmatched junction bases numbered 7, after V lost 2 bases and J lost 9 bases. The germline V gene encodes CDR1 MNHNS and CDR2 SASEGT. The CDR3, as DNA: TGTGCCAGCAGTGAATGGCTAGCGGGAGAGGGTGAGCAGTTCTTC. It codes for CASSEWLAGEGEQFF.

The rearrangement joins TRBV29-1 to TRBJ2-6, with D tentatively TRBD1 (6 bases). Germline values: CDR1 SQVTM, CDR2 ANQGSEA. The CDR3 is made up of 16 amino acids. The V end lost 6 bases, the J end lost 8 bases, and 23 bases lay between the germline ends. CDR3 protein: CSVPVSQGLRTNVLTF. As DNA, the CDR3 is TGCAGCGTACCAGTGTCACAGGGATTAAGGACCAACGTCCTGACTTTC.

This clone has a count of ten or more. The CDR3 reads CASSLGSGLETQYF. For the CDR3, the DNA is TGTGCCAGTAGTCTCGGCTCGGGTCTGGAGACCCAGTACTTC. The chain uses TRBV19 and TRBJ2-5; D not certain. V shed 5 bases and J shed 5 bases, with 15 bases lying between them. Germline-derived CDR1 and CDR2 are LNHDA and SQIVND (reference sequence). This CDR3 is 14 amino acids long.

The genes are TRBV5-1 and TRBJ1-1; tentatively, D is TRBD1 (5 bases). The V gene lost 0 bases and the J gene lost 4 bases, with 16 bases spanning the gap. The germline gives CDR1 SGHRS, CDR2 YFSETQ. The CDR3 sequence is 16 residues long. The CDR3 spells CASSLVYRQRSTEAFF. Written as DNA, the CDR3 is TGCGCCAGCAGCTTGGTATACAGGCAGAGAAGCACTGAAGCTTTCTTT.

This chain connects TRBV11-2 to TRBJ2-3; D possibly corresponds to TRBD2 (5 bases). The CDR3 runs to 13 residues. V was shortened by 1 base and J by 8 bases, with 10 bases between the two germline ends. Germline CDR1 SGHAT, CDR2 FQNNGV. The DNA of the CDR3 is TGTGCCAGCAGCTTAGTAGAGGGATCTACGCAGTATTTT. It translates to CASSLVEGSTQYF.

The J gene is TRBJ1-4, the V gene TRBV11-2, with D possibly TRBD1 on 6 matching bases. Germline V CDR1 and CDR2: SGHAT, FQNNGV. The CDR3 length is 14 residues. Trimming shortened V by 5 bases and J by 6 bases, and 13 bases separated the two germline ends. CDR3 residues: CASSLSGADEKLFF. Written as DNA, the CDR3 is TGTGCCAGCAGCCTGTCAGGGGCTGATGAAAAACTGTTTTTT.

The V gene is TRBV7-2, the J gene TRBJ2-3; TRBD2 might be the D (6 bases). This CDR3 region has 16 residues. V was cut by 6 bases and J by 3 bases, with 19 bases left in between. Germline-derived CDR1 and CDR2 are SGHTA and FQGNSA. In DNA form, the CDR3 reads TGTGCCAGCAGTATTGGATTACGCGCGGGGACAGATACGCAGTATTTT. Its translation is CASSIGLRAGTDTQYF.

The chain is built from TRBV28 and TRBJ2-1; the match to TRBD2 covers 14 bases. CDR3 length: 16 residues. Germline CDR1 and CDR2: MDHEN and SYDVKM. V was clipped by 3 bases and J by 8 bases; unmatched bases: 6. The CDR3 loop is CASSLGLAGVGDEQFF. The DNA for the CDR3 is TGTGCCAGCAGTTTGGGACTAGCGGGAGTTGGGGATGAGCAGTTCTTC.

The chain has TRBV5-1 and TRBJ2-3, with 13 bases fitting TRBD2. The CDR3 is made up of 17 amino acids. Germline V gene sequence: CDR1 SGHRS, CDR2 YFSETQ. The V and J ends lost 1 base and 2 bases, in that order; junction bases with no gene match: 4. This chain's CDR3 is CASSLYGTSGATDTQYF. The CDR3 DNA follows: TGCGCCAGCAGCTTGTACGGGACTAGCGGGGCCACAGATACGCAGTATTTT.

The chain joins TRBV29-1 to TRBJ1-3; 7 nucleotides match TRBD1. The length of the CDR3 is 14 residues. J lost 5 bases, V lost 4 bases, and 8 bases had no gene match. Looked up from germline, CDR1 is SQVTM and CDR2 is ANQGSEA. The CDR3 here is CSVGEDRARNTIYF. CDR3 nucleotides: TGCAGCGTTGGAGAAGACAGGGCCCGAAACACCATATATTTT.

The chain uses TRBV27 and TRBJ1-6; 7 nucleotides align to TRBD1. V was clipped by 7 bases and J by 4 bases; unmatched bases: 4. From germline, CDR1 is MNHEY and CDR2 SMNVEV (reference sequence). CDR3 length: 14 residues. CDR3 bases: TGTGCCAGCACCAGGGGACAGTATAATTCACCCCTCCACTTT. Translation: CASTRGQYNSPLHF.

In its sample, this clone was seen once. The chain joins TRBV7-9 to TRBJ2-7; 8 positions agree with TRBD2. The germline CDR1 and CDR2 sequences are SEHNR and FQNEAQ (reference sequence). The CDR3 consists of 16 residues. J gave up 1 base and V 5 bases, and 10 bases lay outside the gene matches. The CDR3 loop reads CASSPGLSGRSYEQYF. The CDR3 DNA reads TGTGCCAGCAGCCCAGGACTGAGCGGGAGATCCTACGAGCAGTACTTC.

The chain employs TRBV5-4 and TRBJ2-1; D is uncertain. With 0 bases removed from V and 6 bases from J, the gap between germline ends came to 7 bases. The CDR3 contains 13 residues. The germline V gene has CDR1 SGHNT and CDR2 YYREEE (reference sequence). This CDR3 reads CASSLAPSNEQFF. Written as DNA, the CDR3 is TGTGCCAGCAGCTTGGCACCTAGCAATGAGCAGTTCTTC.

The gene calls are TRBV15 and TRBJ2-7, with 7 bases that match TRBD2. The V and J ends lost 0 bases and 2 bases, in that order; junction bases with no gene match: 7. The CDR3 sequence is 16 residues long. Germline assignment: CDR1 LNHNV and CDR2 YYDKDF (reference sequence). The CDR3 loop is CATSRDLSSGAYEQYF. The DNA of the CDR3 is TGTGCCACCAGCAGAGACCTTTCTAGCGGTGCCTACGAGCAGTACTTC.

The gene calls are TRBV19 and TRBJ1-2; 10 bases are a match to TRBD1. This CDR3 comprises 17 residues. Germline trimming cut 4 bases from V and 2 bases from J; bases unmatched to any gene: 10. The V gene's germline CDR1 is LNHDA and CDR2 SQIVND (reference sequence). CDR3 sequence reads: CASSTWDRGFLNYGYTF. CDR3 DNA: TGTGCCAGTAGTACCTGGGACAGGGGCTTCCTAAACTATGGCTACACCTTC. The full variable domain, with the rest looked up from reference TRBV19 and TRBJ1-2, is DGGITQSPKYLFRKEGQNVTLSCEQNLNHDAMYWYRQDPGQGLRLIYYSQIVNDFQKGDIAEGYSVSREKKESFPLTVTSAQKNPTAFYLCASSTWDRGFLNYGYTFGSGTRLTVV.

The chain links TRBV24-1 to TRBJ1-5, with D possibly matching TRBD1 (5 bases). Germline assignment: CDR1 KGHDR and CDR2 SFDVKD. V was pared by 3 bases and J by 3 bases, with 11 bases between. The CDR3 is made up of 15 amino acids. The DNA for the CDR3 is TGTGCCACCAGTGATGGGACTGTTGTCAATCAGCCCCAGCATTTT. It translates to CATSDGTVVNQPQHF.

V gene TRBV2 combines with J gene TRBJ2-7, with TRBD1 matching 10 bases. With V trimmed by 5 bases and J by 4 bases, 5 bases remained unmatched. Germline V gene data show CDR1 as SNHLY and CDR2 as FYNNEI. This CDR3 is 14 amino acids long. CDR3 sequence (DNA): TGTGCCAGCAGTTTGGGACAGGGGTATTACGAGCAGTACTTC. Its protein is CASSLGQGYYEQYF.

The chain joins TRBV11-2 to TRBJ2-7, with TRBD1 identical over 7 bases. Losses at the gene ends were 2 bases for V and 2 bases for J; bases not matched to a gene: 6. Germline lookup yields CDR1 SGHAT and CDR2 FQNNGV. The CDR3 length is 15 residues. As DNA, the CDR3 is TGTGCCAGCAGCTTATGGGCAGGGGGAACCTACGAGCAGTACTTC. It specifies CASSLWAGGTYEQYF.

The CDR3 DNA follows: TGTGCCAGCAGTGCCTCCGGGACAGGCAACACCGGGGAGCTGTTTTTT. Protein sequence: CASSASGTGNTGELFF. This chain uses TRBV6-1 with TRBJ2-2, with 8 bases lining up with TRBD1. The CDR3 runs to 16 residues. From germline, CDR1 is MNHNS and CDR2 SASEGT. The V segment lost 4 bases and the J segment 2 bases; nucleotides outside the gene matches: 6.

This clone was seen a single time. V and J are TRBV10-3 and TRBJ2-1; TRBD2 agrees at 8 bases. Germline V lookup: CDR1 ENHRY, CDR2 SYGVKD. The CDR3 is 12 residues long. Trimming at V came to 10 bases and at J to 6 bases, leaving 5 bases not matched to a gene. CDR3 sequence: CATREVGNEQFF. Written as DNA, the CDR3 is TGTGCCACGCGGGAGGTGGGCAATGAGCAGTTCTTC.